Each of the 11 T cell receptor beta chains below was sequenced from the same sample in a study of blood T cell repertoires in COVID-19. Here immunoSEQ multiplex PCR was the method, and the copy in TCRdb shows in-frame clones only, minus some. The table records roughly 170,000 clones, about 86% of them present only once. Source material: peripheral blood. The receptors here all came from a woman aged 18-30 years who had recovered from COVID-19.

The chain couples TRBV4-1 to TRBJ2-1; D is perhaps TRBD2 (6 bases). V was cut by 1 base and J by 8 bases, with 15 bases left in between. The CDR3 sequence is 15 residues long. CDR1 MGHRA and CDR2 YSYEKL come from the germline V gene. The CDR3 nucleotides read TGCGCCAGCAGCCAAGTCTGGGCGGGATTGCATGAGCAGTTCTTC. Translated: CASSQVWAGLHEQFF.

The CDR3 protein is CASSQELSVAGGTGELFF. CDR3 coding DNA: TGTGCCAGCAGCCAAGAACTGAGCGTCGCCGGAGGAACCGGGGAGCTGTTTTTT. This sequence joins TRBV14 and TRBJ2-2; tentative D call: TRBD2 (5 bases). CDR1 is SGHDN, CDR2 FVKESK, per germline. The CDR3 runs to 18 residues. V was shortened by 0 bases and J by 5 bases, with 19 bases between the two germline ends.

The rearrangement uses TRBV6-5 and TRBJ1-2; 7 bases map to TRBD1. The CDR3 is 13 amino acids. The junction had 7 bases not matched to a gene; V was cut back by 6 bases and J by 6 bases. Germline lookup yields CDR1 MNHEY and CDR2 SVGAGI. CDR3 bases: TGTGCCAGCAGCGCTGACAGGGTCAATGGCTACACCTTC. It encodes CASSADRVNGYTF.

The chain links TRBV5-4 to TRBJ2-2, with D maybe TRBD2 (5 bases). Germline lookup yields CDR1 SGHNT and CDR2 YYREEE (reference sequence). V dropped 3 bases and J dropped 1 base, with 7 bases sitting between them. The CDR3 loop spans 14 amino acids. This CDR3 reads CASSSGVNTGELFF. CDR3 in DNA: TGTGCCAGCAGCTCCGGGGTGAACACCGGGGAGCTGTTTTTT. Full variable domain (missing parts from reference TRBV5-4 and TRBJ2-2): ETGVTQSPTHLIKTRGQQVTLRCSSQSGHNTVSWYQQALGQGPQFIFQYYREEENGRGNFPPRFSGLQFPNYSSELNVNALELDDSALYLCASSSGVNTGELFFGEGSRLTVL.

The V gene is TRBV24-1, the J gene TRBJ2-3, with D possibly being TRBD2 (5 bases). In germline, CDR1 is KGHDR, CDR2 SFDVKD. CDR3 length: 16 amino acids. Trimming removed 0 bases at V and 3 bases at J, with 12 bases between. CDR3 nucleotides: TGTGCCACCAGTGATTTGCCCCGGGGTGGGACAGATACGCAGTATTTT. Protein product: CATSDLPRGGTDTQYF.

The chain combines TRBV11-2 with TRBJ2-7, with D maybe TRBD2 (6 bases). The CDR3 spans 15 residues. Germline V gene data show CDR1 as SGHAT and CDR2 as FQNNGV. V lost 3 bases to trimming and J lost 4 bases, with 16 bases between them. The CDR3 nucleotides are TGTGCCAGCAGCTTGGGTAGCGGAAGGGCTTACGAGCAGTACGTC. Its protein product is CASSLGSGRAYEQYV.

The J gene is TRBJ2-1, the V gene TRBV6-5; 10 bases match TRBD2. The V gene's germline CDR1 is MNHEY and CDR2 SVGAGI. Losses at the gene ends were 6 bases for V and 9 bases for J; bases not matched to a gene: 11. The CDR3 length is 15 residues. CDR3 in amino acids: CASRDDWASGGEQFF. CDR3 in DNA: TGTGCCAGCAGAGACGACTGGGCTAGCGGGGGTGAGCAGTTCTTC.

This clone appeared once. The CDR3: CASRPRGYDYGYTF. CDR3 bases: TGTGCCAGCAGGCCTCGGGGGTACGACTATGGCTACACCTTC. The rearrangement uses TRBV7-9 and TRBJ1-2; D might be TRBD1 (5 bases). The CDR3 spans 14 residues. Germline lookup yields CDR1 SEHNR and CDR2 FQNEAQ (reference sequence). V lost 6 bases to trimming and J lost 3 bases, with 14 bases between them.

V is TRBV5-1 and J is TRBJ1-1; TRBD1 might be the D (6 bases). Germline V gives CDR1 SGHRS, CDR2 YFSETQ. Trimming removed 5 bases at V and 3 bases at J, with 14 bases between. This CDR3 contains 14 residues. The CDR3 reads CASRNGQTDTEAFF. As DNA, the CDR3 is TGCGCCAGCAGGAACGGACAGACAGACACTGAAGCTTTCTTT.

The rearrangement joins TRBV19 to TRBJ1-6, with 7 bases matching TRBD1. This CDR3 region has 14 residues. V lost 7 bases, J lost 9 bases, and 9 bases stayed unmatched. CDR1 is LNHDA, CDR2 SQIVND, per germline (reference sequence). The CDR3 region has the DNA TGTGCCAGTACACACCGGGACAGTATTTCACCCCTCCACTTT. Residues: CASTHRDSISPLHF.

This chain joins TRBV7-6 and TRBJ2-2; TRBD1 matches at 11 bases. The CDR3 runs to 16 residues. Looked up from germline, CDR1 is SGHVS and CDR2 is FNYEAQ. V was pared by 5 bases and J by 6 bases, with 8 bases of the junction left unmatched. CDR3 amino acids: CASSQTGTGGPGELFF. In nucleotides, the CDR3 is TGTGCCAGCAGCCAGACCGGGACAGGGGGACCCGGGGAGCTGTTTTTT.